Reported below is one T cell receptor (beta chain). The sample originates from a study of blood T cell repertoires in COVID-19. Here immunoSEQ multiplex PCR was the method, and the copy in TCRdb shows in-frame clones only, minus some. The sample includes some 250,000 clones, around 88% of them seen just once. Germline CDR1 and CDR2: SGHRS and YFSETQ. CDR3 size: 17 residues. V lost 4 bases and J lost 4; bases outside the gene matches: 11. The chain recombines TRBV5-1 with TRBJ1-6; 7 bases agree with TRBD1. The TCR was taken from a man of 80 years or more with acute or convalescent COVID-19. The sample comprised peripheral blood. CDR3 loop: CASSENPPTGYNSPLHF. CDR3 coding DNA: TGCGCCAGCAGCGAGAACCCGCCGACAGGGTATAATTCACCCCTCCACTTT.